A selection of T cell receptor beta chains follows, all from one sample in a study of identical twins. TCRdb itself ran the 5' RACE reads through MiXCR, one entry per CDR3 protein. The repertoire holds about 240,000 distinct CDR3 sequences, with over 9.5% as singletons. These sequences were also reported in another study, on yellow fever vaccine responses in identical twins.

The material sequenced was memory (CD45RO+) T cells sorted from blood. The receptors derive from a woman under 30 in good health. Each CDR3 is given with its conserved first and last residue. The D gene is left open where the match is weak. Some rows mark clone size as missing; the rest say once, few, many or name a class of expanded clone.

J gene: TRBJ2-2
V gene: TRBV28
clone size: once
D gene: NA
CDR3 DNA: TGTGCCAGCAGCACAGCCGGTTTCGACACCGGGGAGCTGTTTTTT
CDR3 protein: CASSTAGFDTGELFF

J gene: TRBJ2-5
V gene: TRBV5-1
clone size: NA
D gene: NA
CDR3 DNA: TGCGCCAGCAGCTTGGCCATGGAGACCGAATACTTC
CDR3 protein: CASSLAMETEYF

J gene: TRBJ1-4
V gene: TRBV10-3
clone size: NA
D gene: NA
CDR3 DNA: TGTGCCATCAGTGAGTCCATGGGTAATGAAAAACTGTTTTTT
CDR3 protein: CAISESMGNEKLFF

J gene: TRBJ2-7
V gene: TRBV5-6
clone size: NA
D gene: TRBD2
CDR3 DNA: TGTGCCAGCAAACCCCAGGGAGGGTCATGGGAGCAGTACTTC
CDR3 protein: CASKPQGGSWEQYF

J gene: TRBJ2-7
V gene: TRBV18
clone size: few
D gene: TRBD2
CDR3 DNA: TGTGCCAGCTCACCGGGACTAGCGGGGGCGCAAGAGCAGTACTTC
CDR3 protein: CASSPGLAGAQEQYF

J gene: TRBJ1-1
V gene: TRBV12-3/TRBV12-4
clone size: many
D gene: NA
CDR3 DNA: TGTGCCAGCAGCCCCGGGGGACTGAACACTGAAGCTTTCTTT
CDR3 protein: CASSPGGLNTEAFF

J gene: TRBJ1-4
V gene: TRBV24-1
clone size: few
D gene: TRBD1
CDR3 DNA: TGTGCCACCAGTGGTGACAGGGGCCCTAATGAAAAACTGTTTTTT
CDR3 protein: CATSGDRGPNEKLFF

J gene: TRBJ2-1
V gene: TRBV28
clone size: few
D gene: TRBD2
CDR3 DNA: TGTGCCAGCAGCCGAGAGACTAGCGGGAGGATAAATGAGCAGTTCTTC
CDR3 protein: CASSRETSGRINEQFF

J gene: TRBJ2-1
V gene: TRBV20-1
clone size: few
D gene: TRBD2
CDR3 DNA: TGCAGTGCTAGGATCCTGGCGGGGGTCAGGGTGGATGAGCAGTTCTTC
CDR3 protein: CSARILAGVRVDEQFF

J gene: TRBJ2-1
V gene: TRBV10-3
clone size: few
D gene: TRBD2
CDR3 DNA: TGTGCCATCACTAGCGGGGGGGCCAATGAGCAGTTCTTC
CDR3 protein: CAITSGGANEQFF

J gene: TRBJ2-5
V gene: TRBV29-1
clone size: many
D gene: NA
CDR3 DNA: TGCAGCGTTGCCGTAATCGGGGACCAAGAGACCCAGTACTTC
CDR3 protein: CSVAVIGDQETQYF

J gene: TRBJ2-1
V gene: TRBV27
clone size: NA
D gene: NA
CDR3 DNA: TGTGCCAGCAGTTTCCGACTAGATAATTACGGTGAGCAGTTCTTC
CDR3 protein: CASSFRLDNYGEQFF

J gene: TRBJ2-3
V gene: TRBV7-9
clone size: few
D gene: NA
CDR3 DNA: TGTGCCAGCAGCTTAAGGGGGTCCGCGGGAGTCACAGATACGCAGTATTTT
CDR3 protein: CASSLRGSAGVTDTQYF

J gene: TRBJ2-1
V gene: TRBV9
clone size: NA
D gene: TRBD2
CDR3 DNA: TGTGCCAGCAGCGTACTCAGTTGGGGACTAGCGGGTAATGAGCAGTTCTTC
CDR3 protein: CASSVLSWGLAGNEQFF

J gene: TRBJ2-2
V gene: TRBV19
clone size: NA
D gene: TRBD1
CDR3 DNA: TGTGCCAGCCAATCCGGGACAGGAAACACCGGGGAGCTGTTTTTT
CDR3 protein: CASQSGTGNTGELFF

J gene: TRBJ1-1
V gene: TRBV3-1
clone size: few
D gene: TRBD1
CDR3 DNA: TGTGCCAGCAGCCAAAGACAGGGGGAAGCTTTCTTT
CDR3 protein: CASSQRQGEAFF

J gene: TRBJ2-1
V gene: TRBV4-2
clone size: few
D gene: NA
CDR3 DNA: TGTGCCAGCACCGCTACTTTTACCCCAGAGAATGAGCAGTTCTTC
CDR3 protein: CASTATFTPENEQFF

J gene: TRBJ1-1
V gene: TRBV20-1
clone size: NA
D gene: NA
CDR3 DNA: TGCAGTGCTAGATCCGTCAGGGAGGACACTGAAGCTTTCTTT
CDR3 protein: CSARSVREDTEAFF

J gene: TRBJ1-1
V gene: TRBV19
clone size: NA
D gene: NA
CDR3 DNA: TGTGCCAGTAAAAGACCGAACACTGAAGCTTTCTTT
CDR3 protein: CASKRPNTEAFF

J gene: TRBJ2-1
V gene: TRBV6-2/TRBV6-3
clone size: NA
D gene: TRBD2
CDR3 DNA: TGTGCCAGCAGTTACTGGCGGGAGGGCGAGCAGTTCTTC
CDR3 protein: CASSYWREGEQFF

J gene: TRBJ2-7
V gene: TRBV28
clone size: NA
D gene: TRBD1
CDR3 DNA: TGTGCCAGCGGACGGACAGGTCCCTTCCACGAGCAGTACTTC
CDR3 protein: CASGRTGPFHEQYF

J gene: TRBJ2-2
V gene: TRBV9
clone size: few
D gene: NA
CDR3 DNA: TGTGCCAGCAGCGTAGCCCACCCGAACACCGGGGAGCTGTTTTTT
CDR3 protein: CASSVAHPNTGELFF

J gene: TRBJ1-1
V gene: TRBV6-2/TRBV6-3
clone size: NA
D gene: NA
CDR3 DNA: TGTGCCAGCAGGCTTGGGAGGGATAACACTGAAGCTTTCTTT
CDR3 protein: CASRLGRDNTEAFF

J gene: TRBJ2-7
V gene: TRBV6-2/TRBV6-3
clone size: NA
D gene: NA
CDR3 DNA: TGTGCCAGCAGTTACAGCCGGGGTAATAACGAGCAGTACTTC
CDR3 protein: CASSYSRGNNEQYF

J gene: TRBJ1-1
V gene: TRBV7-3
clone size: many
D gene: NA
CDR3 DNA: TGTGCCAGCAGCTTCGGCATGAACACTGAAGCTTTCTTT
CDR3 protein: CASSFGMNTEAFF

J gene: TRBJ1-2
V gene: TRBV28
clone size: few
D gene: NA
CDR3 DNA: TGTGCCAGCAGGCCTGGATTTACAAGCTATGGCTACACCTTC
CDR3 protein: CASRPGFTSYGYTF

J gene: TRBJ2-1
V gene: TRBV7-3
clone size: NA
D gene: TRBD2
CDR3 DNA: TGTGCCAGCAGCTTAACATCCGGACTAGCGTCCAATGAGCAGTTCTTC
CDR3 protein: CASSLTSGLASNEQFF

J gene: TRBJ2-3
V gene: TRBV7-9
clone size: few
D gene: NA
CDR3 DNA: TGTGCCAGCAGCACCGGGACCTTAAACACAGATACGCAGTATTTT
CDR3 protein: CASSTGTLNTDTQYF

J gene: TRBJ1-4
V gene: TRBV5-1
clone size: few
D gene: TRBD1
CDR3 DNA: TGCGCCAGCAGCTTTACAGGGGATGAAAAACTGTTTTTT
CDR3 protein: CASSFTGDEKLFF

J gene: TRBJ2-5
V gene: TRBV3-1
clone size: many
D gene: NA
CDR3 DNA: TGTGCCAGCAGCCAAGATCACGGACCAAACCAAGAGACCCAGTACTTC
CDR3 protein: CASSQDHGPNQETQYF

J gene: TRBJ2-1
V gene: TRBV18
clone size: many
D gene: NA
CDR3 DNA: TGTGCCAGCTCACTTCCGTCGGGACCACGGGGCGATGAGCAGTTCTTC
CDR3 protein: CASSLPSGPRGDEQFF

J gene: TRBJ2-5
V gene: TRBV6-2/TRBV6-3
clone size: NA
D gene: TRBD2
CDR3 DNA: TGTGCCAGCTTCGAGCGGGGGGGGTTCGTGGAGACCCAGTACTTC
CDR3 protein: CASFERGGFVETQYF

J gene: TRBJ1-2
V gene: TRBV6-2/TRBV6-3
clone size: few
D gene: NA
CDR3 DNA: TGTGCCAGCAGCGCGGCTGGGGTGGAAGACTATGGCTACACCTTC
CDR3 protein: CASSAAGVEDYGYTF

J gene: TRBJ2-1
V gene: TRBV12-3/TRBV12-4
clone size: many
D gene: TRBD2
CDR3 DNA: TGTGCCAGCAGTAGGGGACTAGGAAACTACAATGAGCAGTTCTTC
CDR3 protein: CASSRGLGNYNEQFF

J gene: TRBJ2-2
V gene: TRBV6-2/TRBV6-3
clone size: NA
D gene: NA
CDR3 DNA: TGTGCCAGCAGTTCCCACAACAAGAACACCGGGGAGCTGTTTTTT
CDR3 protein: CASSSHNKNTGELFF

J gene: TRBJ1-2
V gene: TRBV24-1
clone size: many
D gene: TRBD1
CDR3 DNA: TGTGCCACCGCGACAGGGGACCGCAAGGCTAACTATGGCTACACCTTC
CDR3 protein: CATATGDRKANYGYTF

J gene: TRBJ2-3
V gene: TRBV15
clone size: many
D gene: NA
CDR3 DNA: TGTGCCACCAGCAGAGTCAAGGACTTAAGCACAGATACGCAGTATTTT
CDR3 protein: CATSRVKDLSTDTQYF

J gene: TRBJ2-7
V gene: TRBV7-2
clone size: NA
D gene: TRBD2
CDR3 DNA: TGTGCCAGCACCCTACTAGCGGCCCCCTCCTACGAGCAGTACTTC
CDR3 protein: CASTLLAAPSYEQYF

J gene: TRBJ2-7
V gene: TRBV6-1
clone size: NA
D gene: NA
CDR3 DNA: TGTGCCAGCAGTGAGGGACAACCTTGGAACGAGCAGTACTTC
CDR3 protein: CASSEGQPWNEQYF

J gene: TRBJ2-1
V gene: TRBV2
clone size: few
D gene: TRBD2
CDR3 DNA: TGTGCCAGCGGGGGGGACTACAATGAGCAGTTCTTC
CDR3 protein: CASGGDYNEQFF

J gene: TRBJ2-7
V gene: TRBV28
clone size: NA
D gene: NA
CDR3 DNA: TGTGCCAGCAGTTTGGATAAGGTGCTTGCCGAGCAGTACTTC
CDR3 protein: CASSLDKVLAEQYF

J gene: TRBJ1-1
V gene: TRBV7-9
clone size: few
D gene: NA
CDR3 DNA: TGTGCCACGATCGCAACGAGGGACACTGAAGCTTTCTTT
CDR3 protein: CATIATRDTEAFF

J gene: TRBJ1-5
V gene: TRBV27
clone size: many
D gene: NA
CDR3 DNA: TGTGCCAGCAGTCACGGGACGGATAGCAATCAGCCCCAGCATTTT
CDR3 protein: CASSHGTDSNQPQHF

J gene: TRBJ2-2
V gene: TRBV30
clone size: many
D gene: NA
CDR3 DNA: TGTGCCTGGTCGATGTTACAGAACACCGGGGAGCTGTTTTTT
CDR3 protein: CAWSMLQNTGELFF

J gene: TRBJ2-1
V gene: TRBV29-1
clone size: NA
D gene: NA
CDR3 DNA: TGCAGCGTTGCTCCCATGGCGTACGATGAGCAGTTCTTC
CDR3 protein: CSVAPMAYDEQFF

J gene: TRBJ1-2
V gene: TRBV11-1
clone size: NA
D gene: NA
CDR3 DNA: TGTGCCAGCAGCCAAAACAGGGCCACCTATGGCTACACCTTC
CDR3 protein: CASSQNRATYGYTF

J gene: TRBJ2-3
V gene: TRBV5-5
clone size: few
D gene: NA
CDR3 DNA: TGTGCCAGCAGCTTGAAGGCGGGGACAGATACGCAGTATTTT
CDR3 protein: CASSLKAGTDTQYF

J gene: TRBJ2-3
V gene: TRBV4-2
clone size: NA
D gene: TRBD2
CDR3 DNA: TGTGCCAGCAGCCCGGGGGGGGACACAGATACGCAGTATTTT
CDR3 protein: CASSPGGDTDTQYF

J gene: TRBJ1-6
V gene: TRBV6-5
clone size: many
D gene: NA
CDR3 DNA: TGTGCCAGCAGTTACGGCCAGAACAATTCACCCCTCCACTTT
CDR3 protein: CASSYGQNNSPLHF

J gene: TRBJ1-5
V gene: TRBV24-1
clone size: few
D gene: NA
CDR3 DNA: TGTGCCACCAGTGCGGGGAAAGGCAATCAGCCCCAGCATTTT
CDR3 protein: CATSAGKGNQPQHF

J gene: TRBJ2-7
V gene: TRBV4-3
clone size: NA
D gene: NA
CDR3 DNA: TGCGCCAGCAGCCAAGAGGGTAATACCAACTACGAGCAGTACTTC
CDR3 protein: CASSQEGNTNYEQYF